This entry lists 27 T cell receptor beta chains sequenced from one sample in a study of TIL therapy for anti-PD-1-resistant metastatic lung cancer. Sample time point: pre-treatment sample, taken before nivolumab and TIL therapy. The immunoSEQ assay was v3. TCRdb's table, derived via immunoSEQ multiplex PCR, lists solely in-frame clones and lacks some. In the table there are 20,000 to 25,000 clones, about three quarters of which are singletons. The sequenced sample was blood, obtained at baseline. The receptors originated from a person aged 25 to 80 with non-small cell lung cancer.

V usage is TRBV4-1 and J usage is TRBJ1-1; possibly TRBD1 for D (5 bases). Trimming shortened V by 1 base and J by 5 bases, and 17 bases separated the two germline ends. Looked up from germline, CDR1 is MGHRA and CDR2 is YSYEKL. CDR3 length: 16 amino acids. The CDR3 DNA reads TGCGCCAGCAGCCAAGGGGGCGGCGCCCTGGGGACTGAAGCTTTCTTT. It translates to CASSQGGGALGTEAFF.

The CDR3 loop reads CASSRTAGTGRDTEAFF. As DNA, the CDR3 is TGTGCCAGCAGTCGAACAGCCGGGACAGGGAGGGACACTGAAGCTTTCTTT. The chain is built from TRBV7-8 and TRBJ1-1; 9 bases match TRBD1. This CDR3 is 17 amino acids long. Germline CDR1 is SGHVS and CDR2 is FQNEAQ. V was pared by 6 bases and J by 3 bases, with 14 bases of the junction left unmatched.

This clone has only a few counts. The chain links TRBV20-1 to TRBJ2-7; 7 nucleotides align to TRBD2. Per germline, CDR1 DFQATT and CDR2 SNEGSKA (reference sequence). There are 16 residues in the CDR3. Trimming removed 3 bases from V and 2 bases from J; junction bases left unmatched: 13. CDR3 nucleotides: TGCAGTGCTAGTATCATCGGGGGACTACCACCCTACGAGCAGTACTTC. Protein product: CSASIIGGLPPYEQYF.

CDR3 in amino acids: CASRLGLVSYNEQFF. DNA for the CDR3: TGTGCCAGCAGATTGGGACTCGTCTCCTACAATGAGCAGTTCTTC. This chain uses TRBV27 with TRBJ2-1; perhaps TRBD2 as D (6 bases). The CDR3 covers 15 residues. The germline CDR1 and CDR2 sequences are MNHEY and SMNVEV (reference sequence). Trimming left V 6 bases short and J 0 bases short, with 12 bases between.

This CDR3 reads CASSLGPLNGYTF. For the CDR3, the DNA is TGTGCCAGCAGCTTAGGGCCCCTCAATGGCTACACCTTC. The V gene is TRBV7-8, the J gene TRBJ1-2; no clear D gene. Trimming left V 1 base short and J 6 bases short, with 9 bases between. This CDR3 contains 13 residues. CDR1 SGHVS and CDR2 FQNEAQ come from the germline V gene.

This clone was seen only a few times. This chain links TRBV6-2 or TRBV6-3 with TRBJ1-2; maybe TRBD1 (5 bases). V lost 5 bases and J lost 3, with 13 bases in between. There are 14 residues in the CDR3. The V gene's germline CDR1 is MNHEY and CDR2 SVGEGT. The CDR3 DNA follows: TGTGCCAGCAGTACCCTTGGGGGACACTATGGCTACACCTTC. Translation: CASSTLGGHYGYTF.

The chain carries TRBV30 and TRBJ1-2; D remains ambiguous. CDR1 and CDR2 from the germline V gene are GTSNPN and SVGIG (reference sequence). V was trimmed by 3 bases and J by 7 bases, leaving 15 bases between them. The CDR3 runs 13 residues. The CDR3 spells CAWRGRRSLGYTF. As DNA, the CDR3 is TGTGCCTGGAGGGGTCGACGGTCGCTTGGCTACACCTTC.

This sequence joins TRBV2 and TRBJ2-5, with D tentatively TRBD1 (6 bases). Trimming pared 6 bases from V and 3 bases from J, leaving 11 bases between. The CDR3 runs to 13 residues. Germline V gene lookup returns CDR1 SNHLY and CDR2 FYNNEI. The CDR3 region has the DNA TGTGCCAGCAGAGCTTACAGGGAAGAGACCCAGTACTTC. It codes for CASRAYREETQYF.

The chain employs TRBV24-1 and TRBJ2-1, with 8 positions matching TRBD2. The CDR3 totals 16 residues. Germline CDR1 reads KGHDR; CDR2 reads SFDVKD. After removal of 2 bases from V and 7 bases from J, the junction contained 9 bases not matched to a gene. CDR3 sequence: CATSDSSGGVKNEQFF. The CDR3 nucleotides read TGTGCCACCAGTGATTCTTCGGGGGGGGTTAAGAATGAGCAGTTCTTC.

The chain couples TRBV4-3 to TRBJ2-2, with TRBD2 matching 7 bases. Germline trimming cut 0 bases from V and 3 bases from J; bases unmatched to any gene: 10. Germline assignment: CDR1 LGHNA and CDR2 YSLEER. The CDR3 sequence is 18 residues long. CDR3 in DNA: TGCGCCAGCAGCCAAGAATTAGGTCTAGCGGACTACACCGGGGAGCTGTTTTTT. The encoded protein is CASSQELGLADYTGELFF.

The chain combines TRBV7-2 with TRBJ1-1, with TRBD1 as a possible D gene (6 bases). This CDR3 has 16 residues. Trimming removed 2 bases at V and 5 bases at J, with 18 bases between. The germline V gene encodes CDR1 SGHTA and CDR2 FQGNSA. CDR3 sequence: CASSLWGGRYRTEAFF. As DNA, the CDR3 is TGTGCCAGCAGCTTATGGGGGGGCAGGTACAGGACTGAAGCTTTCTTT.

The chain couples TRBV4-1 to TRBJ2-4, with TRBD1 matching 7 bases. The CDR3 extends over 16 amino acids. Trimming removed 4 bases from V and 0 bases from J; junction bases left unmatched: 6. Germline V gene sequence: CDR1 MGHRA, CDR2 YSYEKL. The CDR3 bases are TGCGCCAGCAGCCTCGGACAGGCCGGAGCCAAAAACATTCAGTACTTC. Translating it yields CASSLGQAGAKNIQYF.

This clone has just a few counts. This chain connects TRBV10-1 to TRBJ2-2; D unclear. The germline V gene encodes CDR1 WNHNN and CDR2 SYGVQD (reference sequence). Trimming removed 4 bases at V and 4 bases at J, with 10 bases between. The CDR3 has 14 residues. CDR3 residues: CASSAQMITGELFF. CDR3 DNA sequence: TGCGCCAGCAGTGCTCAGATGATCACCGGGGAGCTGTTTTTT.

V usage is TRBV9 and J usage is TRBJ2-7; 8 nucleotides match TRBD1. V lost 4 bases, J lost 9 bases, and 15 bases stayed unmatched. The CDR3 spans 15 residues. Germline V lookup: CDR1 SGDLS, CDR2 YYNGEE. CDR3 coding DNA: TGTGCCAGCAGCCCGAGCCGGGACAGGTCCCTCGGGCAGTACTTC. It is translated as CASSPSRDRSLGQYF.

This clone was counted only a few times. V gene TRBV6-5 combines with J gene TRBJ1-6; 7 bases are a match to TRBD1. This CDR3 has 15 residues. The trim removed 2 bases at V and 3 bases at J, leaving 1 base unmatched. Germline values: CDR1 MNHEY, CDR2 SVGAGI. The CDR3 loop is CASSYRDSYNSPLHF. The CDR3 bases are TGTGCCAGCAGTTACCGGGACAGCTATAATTCACCCCTCCACTTT.

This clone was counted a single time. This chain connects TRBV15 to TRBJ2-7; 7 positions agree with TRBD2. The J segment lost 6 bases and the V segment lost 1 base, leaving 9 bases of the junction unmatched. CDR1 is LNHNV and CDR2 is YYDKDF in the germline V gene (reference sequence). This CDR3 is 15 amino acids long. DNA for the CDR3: TGTGCCACCAGCAGAGGGGGAGGGTTCCCATCCGAGCAGTACTTC. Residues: CATSRGGGFPSEQYF.

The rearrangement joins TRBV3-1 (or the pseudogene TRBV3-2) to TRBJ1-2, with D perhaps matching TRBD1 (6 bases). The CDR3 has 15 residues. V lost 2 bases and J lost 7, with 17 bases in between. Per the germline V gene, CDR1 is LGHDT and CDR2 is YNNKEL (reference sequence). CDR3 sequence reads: CASSQNVGGYGGYTF. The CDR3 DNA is TGTGCCAGCAGCCAAAACGTTGGGGGCTATGGTGGCTACACCTTC.

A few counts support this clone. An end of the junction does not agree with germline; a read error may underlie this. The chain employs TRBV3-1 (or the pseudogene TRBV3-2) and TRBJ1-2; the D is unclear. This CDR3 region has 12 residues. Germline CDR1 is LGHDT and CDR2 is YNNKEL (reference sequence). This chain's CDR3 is CASSQEAEGYTF. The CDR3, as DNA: TGTGCCAGCAGTCAAGAGGCGGAAGGCTACACCTTC.

In DNA form, the CDR3 reads TGTGCCAGCAGCCAAGACCAGGCGTACTCCTACGAGCAGTACTTC. This codes for CASSQDQAYSYEQYF. The chain employs TRBV14 and TRBJ2-7; D gene uncertain. The CDR3 consists of 15 residues. Germline loops: CDR1 SGHDN, CDR2 FVKESK. The V gene lost 0 bases and the J gene lost 0 bases, with 9 bases spanning the gap.

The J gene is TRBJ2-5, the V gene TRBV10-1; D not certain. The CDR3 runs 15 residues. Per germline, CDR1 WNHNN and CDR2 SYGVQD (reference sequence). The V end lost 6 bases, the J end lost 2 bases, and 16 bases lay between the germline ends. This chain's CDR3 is CASSDPGSPQETQYF. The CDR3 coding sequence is TGCGCCAGCAGCGACCCTGGTTCTCCTCAAGAGACCCAGTACTTC.

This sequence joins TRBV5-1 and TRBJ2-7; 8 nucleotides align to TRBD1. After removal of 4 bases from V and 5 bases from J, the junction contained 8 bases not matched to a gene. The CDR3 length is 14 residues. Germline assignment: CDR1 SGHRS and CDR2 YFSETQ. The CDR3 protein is CASSGGDRGNEQYF. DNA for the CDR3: TGCGCCAGCAGCGGTGGAGACAGGGGCAACGAGCAGTACTTC.

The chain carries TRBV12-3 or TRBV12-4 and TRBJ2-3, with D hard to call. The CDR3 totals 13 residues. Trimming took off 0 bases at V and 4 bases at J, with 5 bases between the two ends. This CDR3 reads CASSLASPDTQYF. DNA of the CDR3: TGTGCCAGCAGTTTAGCCTCTCCAGATACGCAGTATTTT.

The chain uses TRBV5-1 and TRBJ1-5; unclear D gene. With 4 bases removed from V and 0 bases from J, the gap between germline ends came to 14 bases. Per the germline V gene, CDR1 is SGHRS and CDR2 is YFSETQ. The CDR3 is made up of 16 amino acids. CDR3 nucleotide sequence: TGCGCCAGCAGCCCCGACGTTCTCGATAGCAATCAGCCCCAGCATTTT. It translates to CASSPDVLDSNQPQHF.

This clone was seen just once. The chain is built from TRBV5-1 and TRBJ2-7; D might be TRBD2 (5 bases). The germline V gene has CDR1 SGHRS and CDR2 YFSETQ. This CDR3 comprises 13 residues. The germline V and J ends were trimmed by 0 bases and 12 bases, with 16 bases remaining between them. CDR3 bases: TGCGCCAGCAGCTTGGGGAGGACCCCTACGGTGTACTTC. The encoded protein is CASSLGRTPTVYF.

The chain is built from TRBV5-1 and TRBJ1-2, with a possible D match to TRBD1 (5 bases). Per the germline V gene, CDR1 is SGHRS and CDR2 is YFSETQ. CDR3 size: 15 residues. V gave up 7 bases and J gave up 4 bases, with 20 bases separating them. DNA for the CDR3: TGCGCCAGCGCTCGGGACCGAACTACCCTCTATGGCTACACCTTC. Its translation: CASARDRTTLYGYTF.

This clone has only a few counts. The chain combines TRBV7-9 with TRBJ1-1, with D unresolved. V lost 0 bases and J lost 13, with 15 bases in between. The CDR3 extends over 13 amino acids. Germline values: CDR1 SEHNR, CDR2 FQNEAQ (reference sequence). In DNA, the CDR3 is TGTGCCAGCAGCTTAGCACCTGGGGTGAGTGGTTTCTTT. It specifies CASSLAPGVSGFF.

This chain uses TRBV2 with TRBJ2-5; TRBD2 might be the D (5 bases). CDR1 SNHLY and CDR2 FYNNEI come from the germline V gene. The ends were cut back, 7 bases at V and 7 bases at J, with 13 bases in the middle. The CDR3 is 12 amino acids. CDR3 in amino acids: CASMRGWGTQYF. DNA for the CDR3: TGTGCCAGCATGAGAGGGTGGGGGACCCAGTACTTC. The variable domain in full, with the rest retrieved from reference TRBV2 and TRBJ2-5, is EPEVTQTPSHQVTQMGQEVILRCVPISNHLYFYWYRQILGQKVEFLVSFYNNEISEKSEIFDDQFSVERPDGSNFTLKIRSTKLEDSAMYFCASMRGWGTQYFGPGTRLLVL.